This T cell receptor beta chain was recovered during a study of shared clonotypes between healthy human individuals. The data were produced by immunoSEQ multiplex PCR, yet TCRdb's version contains in-frame clones alone and is incomplete. The data hold around 350,000 clones, with less than 75% observed a single time. Points on this clone: Possible read error: a much larger clone is one base away.

This CDR3 comprises 15 residues. Trimming took 5 bases from V and 4 from J; bases not matched to a gene: 8. Germline V gene data show CDR1 as SGHRS and CDR2 as YFSETQ. This receptor was identified in a man between 25 and 39 years old in good health. The gene calls are TRBV5-1 and TRBJ2-2, with 7 bases aligning to TRBD1. What was sequenced was memory CD4+ T cells sorted from blood. Indicated subset: CD45RA-negative fraction. CDR3 sequence: CASSFTGAGTGELFF. The CDR3 DNA is TGCGCCAGCAGTTTCACAGGGGCTGGCACCGGGGAGCTGTTTTTT.